The rows below give T cell receptor beta chains drawn from one sample of a study of blood T cell repertoires in COVID-19. Here immunoSEQ multiplex PCR was the method, and the copy in TCRdb shows in-frame clones only, minus some. This table holds approximately 150,000 clones, 86% found once. The sequencing input was peripheral blood. These receptors were collected from a man in his 70s with acute or convalescent COVID-19. Each CDR3 is given with its conserved first and last residue. D genes are given only for firm matches. Not all rows give a size; the values are once, few, many and, for expanded clones, a class.

>NA|TRBV4-3|NA|TRBJ2-7
CASSQDARGWEQYF
TGCGCCAGCAGCCAAGATGCAAGGGGATGGGAGCAGTACTTC
>NA|TRBV5-1|TRBD2|TRBJ2-7
CASSRGTEGTSGSEQYF
TGCGCCAGCAGCCGGGGGACCGAGGGGACTAGCGGGTCTGAGCAGTACTTC
>NA|TRBV7-9|TRBD2|TRBJ2-2
CASSLVGRGRGELFF
TGTGCCAGCAGCTTAGTCGGGAGGGGTCGCGGGGAGCTGTTTTTT
>NA|TRBV24-1|TRBD2|TRBJ2-3
CATSDPTTGLAGDTQYF
TGTGCCACCAGTGATCCAACCACGGGACTAGCGGGGGATACGCAGTATTTT
>NA|TRBV9|TRBD1|TRBJ2-1
CASSVTGQGANEQFF
TGTGCCAGCAGCGTAACCGGACAGGGTGCCAATGAGCAGTTCTTC
>NA|TRBV19|TRBD1|TRBJ2-3
CASSMRGHTDTQYF
TGTGCCAGTAGTATGAGGGGGCACACAGATACGCAGTATTTT
>NA|TRBV7-2|TRBD1|TRBJ2-3
CASSSTDRGSTDTQYF
TGTGCCAGCAGCTCGACTGACAGGGGGAGCACAGATACGCAGTATTTT
>NA|TRBV6-2/TRBV6-3|TRBD1|TRBJ2-1
CASSRLSAGTGFNEQFF
TGTGCCAGCAGTCGCCTTAGTGCCGGGACAGGGTTCAATGAGCAGTTCTTC
>NA|TRBV14|NA|TRBJ2-6
CASSYSGANVLTF
TGTGCCAGCAGCTACTCTGGGGCCAACGTCCTGACTTTC
>NA|TRBV7-6|TRBD2|TRBJ2-1
CASSLRLAGGGGNEQFF
TGTGCCAGCAGCTTACGGCTAGCGGGAGGGGGTGGGAATGAGCAGTTCTTC
>NA|TRBV19|NA|TRBJ1-5
CASTHTGRNQPQHF
TGTGCCAGTACCCACACAGGGAGAAATCAGCCCCAGCATTTT
>NA|TRBV7-9|NA|TRBJ2-2
CASSLLASTGELFF
TGTGCCAGCAGCTTACTAGCCAGCACCGGGGAGCTGTTTTTT
>NA|TRBV10-3|TRBD1|TRBJ1-1
CAISEPGQGDTEAFF
TGTGCCATCAGCGAACCGGGACAGGGTGACACTGAAGCTTTCTTT
>NA|TRBV7-2|TRBD1|TRBJ1-2
CASTPTGGIYGYTF
TGTGCCAGCACCCCGACAGGGGGGATCTATGGCTACACCTTC
>NA|TRBV14|NA|TRBJ1-2
CASSQMGQDHYGYTF
TGTGCCAGCAGCCAAATGGGACAAGACCATTATGGCTACACCTTC
>NA|TRBV28|NA|TRBJ2-2
CASSFPGQVTTGELFF
TGTGCCAGCAGTTTTCCTGGGCAGGTAACCACCGGGGAGCTGTTTTTT
>NA|TRBV5-1|NA|TRBJ1-2
CASSLGSAGDYGYTF
TGCGCCAGCAGCTTGGGGTCCGCAGGGGACTATGGCTACACCTTC
>NA|TRBV24-1|NA|TRBJ2-5
CATSEPGLEETQYF
TGTGCCACCAGTGAACCGGGACTGGAAGAGACCCAGTACTTC
>NA|TRBV25-1|NA|TRBJ1-2
CASSGSGRRGGYTF
TGTGCCAGCAGTGGGTCGGGCCGTAGGGGTGGCTACACCTTC
>NA|TRBV2|NA|TRBJ2-6
CASSAQAGANVLTF
TGTGCCAGCAGTGCTCAGGCTGGGGCCAACGTCCTGACTTTC
>many|TRBV28|TRBD1|TRBJ1-4
CASSQDRGNEKLFF
TGTGCCAGCAGTCAAGACAGGGGGAATGAAAAACTGTTTTTT
>NA|TRBV7-9|TRBD2|TRBJ2-2
CASSRPGLAGPNTGELFF
TGTGCCAGCAGTCGACCGGGACTAGCGGGCCCGAACACCGGGGAGCTGTTTTTT
>NA|TRBV21-1|NA|TRBJ2-7
CASSATSGDLYEQYF
TGTGCCAGCAGCGCAACTAGCGGGGACCTCTACGAGCAGTACTTC
>few|TRBV5-4|TRBD2|TRBJ2-3
CASSLGGRGSDTQYF
TGTGCCAGCAGCTTGGGCGGGAGGGGGTCAGATACGCAGTATTTT
>NA|TRBV5-6|NA|TRBJ2-1
CASSFGQPAAEQFF
TGTGCCAGCAGCTTTGGACAGCCCGCCGCTGAGCAGTTCTTC
>NA|TRBV28|NA|TRBJ2-7
CASSFGDYEQYF
TGTGCCAGCAGTTTCGGGGATTACGAGCAGTACTTC
>NA|TRBV7-9|NA|TRBJ1-5
CASRGENQPQHF
TGTGCCAGCAGGGGCGAGAATCAGCCCCAGCATTTT
>NA|TRBV6-5|NA|TRBJ2-1
CASIATVRSYNEQFF
TGTGCCAGCATAGCAACGGTGAGGTCCTACAATGAGCAGTTCTTC
>once|TRBV6-1|TRBD1|TRBJ2-7
CASSEASQGRGHEQYF
TGTGCCAGCAGTGAAGCCTCACAGGGGAGAGGTCACGAGCAGTACTTC
>NA|TRBV6-5|NA|TRBJ1-5
CASSPYGTTNQPQHF
TGTGCCAGCAGTCCGTACGGGACAACCAATCAGCCCCAGCATTTT
>NA|TRBV5-1|TRBD2|TRBJ2-7
CASTPSGLVSASYEQYF
TGCGCCAGCACCCCGTCTGGACTAGTCTCGGCGTCCTACGAGCAGTACTTC
>NA|TRBV5-1|TRBD1|TRBJ1-1
CASSSSQTGGTEAFF
TGCGCCAGCAGCTCCTCCCAGACAGGGGGCACTGAAGCTTTCTTT
>NA|TRBV24-1|TRBD1|TRBJ1-5
CATSDFWDRGLPNQPQHF
TGTGCCACCAGTGACTTCTGGGACAGGGGGCTTCCCAATCAGCCCCAGCATTTT
>NA|TRBV7-2|NA|TRBJ2-2
CASSLDSNTGELFF
TGTGCCAGCAGCTTGGACAGTAACACCGGGGAGCTGTTTTTT
>NA|TRBV7-8|NA|TRBJ1-5
CASSSSREVPQPQHF
TGTGCCAGCAGCTCCTCCAGGGAGGTCCCTCAGCCCCAGCATTTT
>few|TRBV27|TRBD2|TRBJ2-1
CASRRDYSYNEQFF
TGTGCCAGCAGGCGGGACTACTCCTACAATGAGCAGTTCTTC
>NA|TRBV7-9|TRBD1|TRBJ1-5
CASSIGTGSNQPQHF
TGTGCCAGCAGCATAGGGACAGGGAGCAATCAGCCCCAGCATTTT
>NA|TRBV2|TRBD2|TRBJ2-7
CASTRTPLAAFSYEQYF
TGTGCCAGCACTCGAACCCCACTAGCGGCGTTCTCCTACGAGCAGTACTTC
>NA|TRBV6-6|TRBD1|TRBJ2-1
CASRPGQRLHEQFF
TGTGCCAGCAGACCGGGACAGAGACTTCATGAGCAGTTCTTC
>NA|TRBV5-6|TRBD1|TRBJ2-7
CASSIPGQQTHF
TGTGCCAGCAGCATACCGGGACAGCAGACCCACTTC
>NA|TRBV7-3|TRBD2|TRBJ2-1
CASSRRGGNEQFF
TGTGCCAGCAGCCGCCGGGGGGGCAATGAGCAGTTCTTC
>NA|TRBV19|NA|TRBJ2-1
CASSSSVLNEQFF
TGTGCCAGTAGTAGCTCAGTTCTGAATGAGCAGTTCTTC
>medium-sized|TRBV15|TRBD1|TRBJ1-4
CATSRGQNDNEKLFF
TGTGCCACCAGCAGGGGACAGAACGATAATGAAAAACTGTTTTTT
>once|TRBV7-2|TRBD1|TRBJ1-2
CASSATPGQGENTF
TGTGCCAGCAGCGCCACCCCGGGACAGGGAGAGAACACCTTC
>NA|TRBV5-4|TRBD1|TRBJ1-2
CASSPGTGAYGYTF
TGTGCCAGCAGCCCGGGGACAGGGGCTTATGGCTACACCTTC
>NA|TRBV6-5|TRBD1|TRBJ2-7
CASKRQGTYEQYF
TGTGCCAGCAAAAGACAGGGAACATACGAGCAGTACTTC
>NA|TRBV3-1/TRBV3-2|NA|TRBJ2-7
CASSPTGAYEQYF
TGTGCCAGCAGCCCGACAGGAGCCTACGAGCAGTACTTC
>NA|TRBV18|NA|TRBJ2-1
CASSPRAGSDNEQFF
TGTGCCAGCTCACCACGGGCAGGGTCAGACAATGAGCAGTTCTTC
>NA|TRBV18|TRBD1|TRBJ2-7
CASSPSTGGLSHEQYF
TGTGCCAGCTCACCTTCGACAGGGGGCTTAAGCCACGAGCAGTACTTC
>NA|TRBV4-3|TRBD2|TRBJ2-7
CASSQDRGSWYEQYF
TGCGCCAGCAGCCAAGATCGCGGGAGCTGGTACGAGCAGTACTTC
>NA|TRBV7-9|TRBD1|TRBJ1-5
CASSSTGVNQPQHF
TGTGCCAGCAGCTCAACAGGGGTTAATCAGCCCCAGCATTTT
>NA|TRBV6-6|TRBD2|TRBJ2-3
CASSPGGIPDTQYF
TGTGCCAGCAGCCCGGGAGGAATCCCAGATACGCAGTATTTT
>NA|TRBV27|TRBD2|TRBJ2-4
CASSLHGGGKLAKNIQYF
TGTGCCAGCAGTCTCCACGGCGGGGGAAAATTAGCCAAAAACATTCAGTACTTC